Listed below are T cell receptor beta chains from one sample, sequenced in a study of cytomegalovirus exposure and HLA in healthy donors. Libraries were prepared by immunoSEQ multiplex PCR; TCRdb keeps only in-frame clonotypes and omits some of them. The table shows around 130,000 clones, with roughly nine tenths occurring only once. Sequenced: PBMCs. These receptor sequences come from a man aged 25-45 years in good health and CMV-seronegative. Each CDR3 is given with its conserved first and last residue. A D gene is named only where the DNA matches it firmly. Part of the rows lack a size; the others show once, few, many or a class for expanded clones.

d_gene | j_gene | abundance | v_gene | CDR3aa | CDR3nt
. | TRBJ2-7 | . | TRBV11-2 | CASSRGEQYF | TGTGCCAGCAGCCGAGGTGAGCAGTACTTC
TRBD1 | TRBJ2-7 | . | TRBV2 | CASSWTGDEQYF | TGTGCCAGCAGTTGGACAGGGGACGAGCAGTACTTC
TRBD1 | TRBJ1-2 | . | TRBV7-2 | CASSLQGTGGGYTF | TGTGCCAGCAGCCTACAAGGGACAGGGGGTGGCTACACCTTC
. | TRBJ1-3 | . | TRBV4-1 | CASSQDQGNSGNTIYF | TGCGCCAGCAGCCAAGATCAGGGGAACTCTGGAAACACCATATATTTT
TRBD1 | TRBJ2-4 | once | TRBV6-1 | CAIMGDRVGKNIQYF | TGTGCCATTATGGGGGACAGGGTTGGCAAAAACATTCAGTACTTC
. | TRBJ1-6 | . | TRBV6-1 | CATSTGTRNSPLHF | TGTGCCACCTCCACCGGGACACGTAATTCACCCCTCCACTTT
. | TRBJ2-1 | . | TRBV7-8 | CASSLEGAVPNNEQFF | TGTGCCAGCAGCTTAGAAGGCGCGGTCCCCAACAATGAGCAGTTCTTC
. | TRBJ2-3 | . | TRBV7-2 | CASSLGFSGTLFTDTQYF | TGTGCCAGCAGCTTAGGATTTTCCGGGACACTCTTTACAGATACGCAGTATTTT
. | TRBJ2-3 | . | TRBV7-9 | CASSLLTVGDTQYF | TGTGCCAGCAGCCTTCTCACTGTTGGAGATACGCAGTATTTT
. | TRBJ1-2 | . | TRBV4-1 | CASSQVSYSERYGYTF | TGCGCCAGCAGCCAAGTTAGTTATAGCGAGCGCTATGGCTACACCTTC
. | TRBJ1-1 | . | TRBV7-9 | CASSGPDSNTEAFF | TGTGCCAGCAGCGGACCGGACAGCAACACTGAAGCTTTCTTT
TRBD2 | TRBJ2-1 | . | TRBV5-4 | CASSAKTSVFYYNEQFF | TGTGCCAGCAGCGCCAAGACTAGCGTGTTTTACTACAATGAGCAGTTCTTC
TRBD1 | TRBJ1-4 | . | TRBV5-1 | CASSQNTGTGSEKLFF | TGCGCCAGCAGCCAGAATACCGGGACAGGGAGCGAAAAACTGTTTTTT
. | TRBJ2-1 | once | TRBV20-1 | CSARDEEQFF | TGCAGTGCTAGAGATGAGGAGCAGTTCTTC
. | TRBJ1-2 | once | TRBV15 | CATSRPGYGYTF | TGTGCCACCAGCCGTCCGGGCTATGGCTACACCTTC
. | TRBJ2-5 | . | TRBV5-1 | CASSLETDPQETQYF | TGCGCCAGCAGCTTGGAAACAGATCCCCAAGAGACCCAGTACTTC
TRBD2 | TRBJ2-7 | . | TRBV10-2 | CASIASPPLTGEGYEQYF | TGCGCCAGCATCGCGAGCCCGCCACTAACGGGGGAGGGCTACGAGCAGTACTTC
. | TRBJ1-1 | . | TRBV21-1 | CASSKPWTGNTEAFF | TGTGCCAGCAGCAAACCCTGGACAGGGAACACTGAAGCTTTCTTT
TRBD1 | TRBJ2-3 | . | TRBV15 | CATSSRTGEDTQYF | TGTGCCACCAGCAGCCGGACAGGGGAAGATACGCAGTATTTT
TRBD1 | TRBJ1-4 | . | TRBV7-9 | CASSSPQGATNEKLFF | TGTGCCAGCAGCTCCCCCCAGGGGGCAACTAATGAAAAACTGTTTTTT
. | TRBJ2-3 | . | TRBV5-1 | CASSLPLAGADTQYF | TGCGCCAGCAGCTTGCCCCTAGCAGGAGCAGATACGCAGTATTTT
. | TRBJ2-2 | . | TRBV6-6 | CASREKAKTGELFF | TGTGCCAGCAGAGAGAAAGCAAAAACCGGGGAGCTGTTTTTT
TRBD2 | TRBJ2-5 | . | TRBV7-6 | CASSLGGLAGVETQYF | TGTGCCAGCAGCTTAGGAGGGCTAGCGGGGGTGGAGACCCAGTACTTC
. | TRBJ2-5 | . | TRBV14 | CASSHPLGGTQYF | TGTGCCAGCAGCCACCCGCTGGGGGGGACCCAGTACTTC
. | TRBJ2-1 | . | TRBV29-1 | CSVEAGWYNEQFF | TGCAGCGTTGAAGCAGGGTGGTACAATGAGCAGTTCTTC
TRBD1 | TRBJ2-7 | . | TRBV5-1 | CASSFLTGVGLTEQYF | TGCGCCAGCAGCTTTCTGACAGGGGTTGGTTTAACGGAGCAGTACTTC
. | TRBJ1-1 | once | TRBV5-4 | CASSWGDTEAFF | TGTGCCAGCAGCTGGGGGGACACTGAAGCTTTCTTT
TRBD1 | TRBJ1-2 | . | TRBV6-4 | CASSDGGQGASGYTF | TGTGCCAGCAGTGACGGTGGACAGGGGGCTTCGGGCTACACCTTC
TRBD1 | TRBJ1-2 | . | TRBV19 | CASSALPGQAYPGGYGYTF | TGTGCCAGTAGTGCCCTTCCGGGACAGGCCTACCCCGGAGGGTATGGCTACACCTTC
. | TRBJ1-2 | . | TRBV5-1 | CASSHMTEGYTF | TGCGCCAGCAGCCACATGACTGAAGGCTACACCTTC
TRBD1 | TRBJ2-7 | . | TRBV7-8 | CASSTMGQAYEQYF | TGTGCCAGCAGCACCATGGGACAGGCCTACGAGCAGTACTTC
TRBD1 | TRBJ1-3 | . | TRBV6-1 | CASSPGQRNTIYF | TGTGCCAGCAGTCCGGGACAGCGAAACACCATATATTTT
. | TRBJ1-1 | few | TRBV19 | CASTRHKDTEAFF | TGTGCCAGTACCAGACACAAGGACACTGAAGCTTTCTTT
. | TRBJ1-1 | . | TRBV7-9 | CASSLSEGAEAFF | TGTGCCAGCAGCTTAAGTGAGGGGGCTGAAGCTTTCTTT
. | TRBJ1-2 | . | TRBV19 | CASSTGLGYTF | TGTGCCAGTAGTACTGGCTTGGGCTACACCTTC
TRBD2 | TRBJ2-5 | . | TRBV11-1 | CASSFIAGGRETQYF | TGTGCCAGCAGCTTTATAGCGGGGGGGCGGGAGACCCAGTACTTC
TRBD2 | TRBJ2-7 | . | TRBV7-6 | CASSVGAGGNEQYF | TGTGCCAGCAGCGTCGGGGCGGGAGGGAACGAGCAGTACTTC
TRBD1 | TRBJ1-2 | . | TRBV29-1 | CSVPGQGHYGYTF | TGCAGCGTACCGGGACAGGGACACTATGGCTACACCTTC
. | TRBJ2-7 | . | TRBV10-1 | CASSETQTYEQYF | TGCGCCAGCAGTGAGACCCAGACCTACGAGCAGTACTTC
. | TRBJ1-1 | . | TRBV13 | CASSSGRVNTEAFF | TGTGCCAGCAGCTCAGGACGGGTGAACACTGAAGCTTTCTTT
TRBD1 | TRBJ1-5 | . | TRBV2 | CASMRTGPDQPQHF | TGTGCCAGCATGAGGACAGGGCCGGATCAGCCCCAGCATTTT
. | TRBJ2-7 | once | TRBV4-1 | CASSQDRARAPYEQYF | TGCGCCAGCAGCCAAGATCGCGCCAGGGCACCCTACGAGCAGTACTTC
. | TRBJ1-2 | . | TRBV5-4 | CASSSWSYGYTF | TGTGCCAGCAGCTCCTGGAGCTATGGCTACACCTTC
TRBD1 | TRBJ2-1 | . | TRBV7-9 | CASSYGDRAYNEQFF | TGTGCCAGCAGCTATGGGGACAGGGCCTACAATGAGCAGTTCTTC
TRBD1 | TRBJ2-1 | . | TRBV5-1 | CASCRGGVEDNEQFF | TGCGCCAGCTGCCGAGGGGGCGTAGAGGACAATGAGCAGTTCTTC
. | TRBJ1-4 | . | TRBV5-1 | CASSFGGENEKLFF | TGCGCCAGCAGCTTTGGGGGGGAAAATGAAAAACTGTTTTTT
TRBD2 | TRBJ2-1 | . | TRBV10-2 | CASSEWDYMQFF | TGCGCCAGCAGTGAGTGGGACTATATGCAGTTCTTC
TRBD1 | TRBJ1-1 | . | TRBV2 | CASSERGQTMNTEAFF | TGTGCCAGCAGTGAGAGGGGACAGACCATGAACACTGAAGCTTTCTTT
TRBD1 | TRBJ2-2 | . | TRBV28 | CASRGTGPWGTGELFF | TGTGCCAGCAGGGGGACAGGTCCTTGGGGGACCGGGGAGCTGTTTTTT
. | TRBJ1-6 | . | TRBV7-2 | CASSLEAGANSPLHF | TGTGCCAGCAGCTTAGAGGCAGGCGCCAATTCACCCCTCCACTTT
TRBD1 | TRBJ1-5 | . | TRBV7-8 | CASSLLFGTGGFGPQHF | TGTGCCAGCAGCTTACTCTTTGGGACAGGCGGGTTCGGGCCCCAGCATTTT
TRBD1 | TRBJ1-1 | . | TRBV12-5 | CASGLSDRGAEAFF | TGTGCTAGTGGTTTGTCGGACAGGGGGGCTGAAGCTTTCTTT
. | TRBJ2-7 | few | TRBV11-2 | CASSLAAYNSYEQYF | TGTGCCAGCAGCTTAGCCGCGTATAACTCCTACGAGCAGTACTTC
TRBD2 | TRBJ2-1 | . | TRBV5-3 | CARSQTSGGRNEQFF | TGTGCCAGAAGCCAGACTAGCGGGGGAAGGAATGAGCAGTTCTTC
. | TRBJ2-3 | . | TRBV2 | CASTGGGTDTQYF | TGTGCCAGCACCGGGGGAGGCACAGATACGCAGTATTTT
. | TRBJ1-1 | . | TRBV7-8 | CASRFLGRAEAFF | TGTGCCAGCAGATTCCTGGGGAGGGCTGAAGCTTTCTTT
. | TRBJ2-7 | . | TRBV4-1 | CASSQVRGQVRNEQYF | TGCGCCAGCAGCCAAGTGCGGGGCCAGGTTAGGAACGAGCAGTACTTC
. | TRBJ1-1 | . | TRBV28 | CASSRGRGGMNTEAFF | TGTGCCAGCAGTCGAGGACGGGGAGGTATGAACACTGAAGCTTTCTTT